The next 29 T cell receptor beta chains were all read from a single sample in a study of T-cell reconstitution after alpha-beta-depleted transplantation in children. Unique molecular identifiers were incorporated during preparation of the TCRbeta library. Each CDR3 protein gets one entry after TCRdb re-called the PCR reads with MiXCR. The sample yields 55,000 to 90,000 distinct CDR3 sequences, roughly 4.9% seen once. Sequenced here: PBMCs, mostly from graft donor cells, sampled 180 days after TCRalphabeta/CD19-depleted stem cell transplant. The receptors originated from a boy less than two years old who had a stem cell transplant for acute myeloid leukemia, so the T cells may come from the graft donor.

This clonotype was picked up many times. The chain combines TRBV5-1 with TRBJ2-1; no firm D call. The CDR3 is 12 residues long. Germline loops: CDR1 SGHRS, CDR2 YFSETQ. Trimming cost V 0 bases and J 7 bases, with 5 bases left between them. Written as DNA, the CDR3 is TGCGCCAGCAGCTTGGATAGAAATGAGCAGTTCTTC. Its protein is CASSLDRNEQFF.

This clonotype occurred many times. V is TRBV19 and J is TRBJ2-5; possible D gene TRBD1, 5 bases. CDR1 is LNHDA and CDR2 is SQIVND in the germline V gene (reference sequence). The CDR3 has 13 residues. Trimming removed 6 bases at V and 5 bases at J, with 13 bases between. CDR3 sequence reads: CASRPQGRETQYF. CDR3 in DNA: TGTGCCAGTAGGCCCCAGGGTAGGGAGACCCAGTACTTC. The full variable domain, completed using reference TRBV19 and TRBJ2-5, is DGGITQSPKYLFRKEGQNVTLSCEQNLNHDAMYWYRQDPGQGLRLIYYSQIVNDFQKGDIAEGYSVSREKKESFPLTVTSAQKNPTAFYLCASRPQGRETQYFGPGTRLLVL.

There are many counts of this clonotype. A read error may produce the germline difference seen at one junction end. The chain employs TRBV5-1 and TRBJ2-3, with 8 bases identical to TRBD1. The CDR3 is 15 amino acids. In germline, CDR1 is SGHRS, CDR2 YFSETQ. CDR3 amino acids: CASSFGGQGTNTQYF. The CDR3 DNA sequence: TGCGCCAGCAGCTTTGGTGGACAGGGCACAAATACGCAGTATTTT.

This clonotype occurred many times. This chain connects TRBV20-1 to TRBJ2-3; D remains unclear. Trimming left V 1 base short and J 4 bases short, with 24 bases between. This CDR3 has 18 residues. CDR1 and CDR2 (germline): DFQATT, SNEGSKA (reference sequence). The CDR3 reads CSARAPGRQAWGADTQYF. The DNA of the CDR3 is TGCAGTGCTAGAGCCCCCGGGCGGCAGGCTTGGGGTGCAGATACGCAGTATTTT.

This clonotype was seen many times. V gene TRBV7-2 combines with J gene TRBJ2-5; a possible D gene is TRBD1 (5 bases). Germline CDR1 is SGHTA and CDR2 is FQGNSA. The CDR3 is 12 amino acids. Deletions cut 5 bases from V and 1 base from J, with 5 bases between. CDR3 loop: CASSQGQETQYF. CDR3 in DNA: TGTGCCAGCAGCCAGGGCCAAGAGACCCAGTACTTC.

This clonotype was found a few times. The V gene is TRBV28, the J gene TRBJ2-7, with 13 positions matching TRBD2. Per germline, CDR1 MDHEN and CDR2 SYDVKM. With 5 bases clipped from V and 3 bases from J, the junction kept 10 bases outside the gene matches. The CDR3 has 17 amino acids. Written as DNA, the CDR3 is TGTGCCAGCAGTCCCTCCGGACTAGCGGGGGTCCTCTACGAGCAGTACGTC. It encodes CASSPSGLAGVLYEQYV.

This clonotype showed up many times. This chain connects TRBV10-3 to TRBJ2-7, with D perhaps TRBD1 (5 bases). V lost 6 bases and J lost 11, with 8 bases in between. From germline, CDR1 is ENHRY and CDR2 SYGVKD. CDR3 size: 9 residues. The CDR3 DNA is TGTGCCATCAGGAAGGACAAGTACGTC. It specifies CAIRKDKYV.

This clonotype appeared many times. The V call is TRBV27, the J call TRBJ2-1; 7 bases fit TRBD2. Germline CDR1 and CDR2: MNHEY and SMNVEV (reference sequence). J lost 5 bases, V lost 6 bases, and 10 bases had no gene match. There are 15 residues in the CDR3. The CDR3 reads CASRLLGGNNNEQFF. The CDR3 DNA sequence: TGTGCCAGCAGGCTGTTGGGGGGGAACAACAATGAGCAGTTCTTC.

This clonotype was picked up a small number of times. This may come from a read error, since a much larger clone is one base off. The chain has TRBV7-3 and TRBJ1-5; D remains ambiguous. V was trimmed by 1 base and J by 2 bases, leaving 6 bases between them. The CDR3 is 14 residues long. Germline CDR1 SGHTA, CDR2 FQGTGA. DNA of the CDR3: TGTGCCAGCAGCTTAAATGGGGGCAATCAGCCCCAGCATTTT. Its translation: CASSLNGGNQPQHF.

This clonotype was recorded many times. The chain links TRBV6-6 to TRBJ1-4; D is unresolved. Germline CDR1 reads MNHNY; CDR2 reads SVGAGI (reference sequence). The CDR3 runs 12 residues. V lost 0 bases, J lost 8 bases, and 4 bases lay in between. The CDR3 nucleotides read TGTGCCAGCAGTTACTCCGGGGAAAAACTGTTTTTT. Protein product: CASSYSGEKLFF.

This clonotype was observed many times. The V gene is TRBV27, the J gene TRBJ1-6; tentative D call: TRBD1 (5 bases). The ends were cut back, 3 bases at V and 10 bases at J, with 7 bases in the middle. This CDR3 is built from 12 residues. Germline loops: CDR1 MNHEY, CDR2 SMNVEV (reference sequence). The CDR3 DNA is TGTGCCAGCAGTTTTGGGGGATCACCCCTCCACTTT. The encoded protein is CASSFGGSPLHF.

This clonotype was detected many times. This sequence joins TRBV20-1 and TRBJ1-1; D is unclear. The germline V gene encodes CDR1 DFQATT and CDR2 SNEGSKA (reference sequence). The V gene lost 2 bases and the J gene lost 11 bases, with 9 bases spanning the gap. The CDR3 consists of 10 residues. The CDR3 DNA is TGCAGTGCTAGAAGGTCGGATGCTTTCTTT. Translating gives CSARRSDAFF.

This clonotype has just a few counts. The rearrangement links TRBV19 to TRBJ1-5; 8 bases are shared with TRBD1. CDR1 LNHDA and CDR2 SQIVND come from the germline V gene (reference sequence). The CDR3 length is 13 residues. The V segment lost 8 bases and the J segment 1 base; nucleotides outside the gene matches: 1. The CDR3 nucleotides are TGTGCCAGTGACAGGGGAAGCAATCAGCCCCAGCATTTT. It codes for CASDRGSNQPQHF.

This clonotype appeared many times. The chain uses TRBV12-3 or TRBV12-4 and TRBJ2-3, with 10 bases matching TRBD1. The V gene end was trimmed by 7 bases and the J gene end by 8 bases; junction bases not matched to a gene: 15. The CDR3 has 16 amino acids. The CDR3 reads CASTILRDRGKGTQYF. The DNA of the CDR3 is TGTGCCAGCACCATCCTACGGGACAGGGGAAAGGGTACGCAGTATTTT.

This clonotype occurred many times. The rearrangement links TRBV5-1 to TRBJ2-1; TRBD1 aligns across 7 bases. The V gene end was trimmed by 1 base and the J gene end by 2 bases; junction bases not matched to a gene: 9. This CDR3 is 17 amino acids long. CDR1 SGHRS and CDR2 YFSETQ come from the germline V gene. This CDR3 reads CASSLRTAQGAYNEQFF. CDR3 nucleotides: TGCGCCAGCAGCTTGAGGACAGCCCAGGGGGCCTACAATGAGCAGTTCTTC.

This clonotype came up many times. The V call is TRBV7-2, the J call TRBJ1-5, with unresolved D. The V end lost 2 bases, the J end lost 2 bases, and 13 bases lay between the germline ends. Germline V gene data show CDR1 as SGHTA and CDR2 as FQGNSA. The CDR3 covers 16 residues. CDR3 residues: CASSLTAARGNQPQHF. The CDR3 region has the DNA TGTGCCAGCAGCTTAACGGCAGCGCGGGGCAATCAGCCCCAGCATTTT. Together with reference TRBV7-2 and TRBJ1-5, the CDR3 gives the full variable domain: GAGVSQSPSNKVTEKGKDVELRCDPISGHTALYWYRQSLGQGLEFLIYFQGNSAPDKSGLPSDRFSAERTGGSVSTLTIQRTQQEDSAVYLCASSLTAARGNQPQHFGDGTRLSIL.

This clonotype was detected many times. The rearrangement uses TRBV5-6 and TRBJ2-1; 9 bases map to TRBD2. This CDR3 is 14 amino acids long. After removal of 3 bases from V and 6 bases from J, the junction contained 4 bases not matched to a gene. Germline values: CDR1 SGHDT, CDR2 YYEEEE. CDR3 amino acids: CASSSAGGSNEQFF. DNA of the CDR3: TGTGCCAGCAGCTCCGCGGGGGGGTCCAATGAGCAGTTCTTC.

This clonotype was observed many times. The rearrangement uses TRBV6-2 or TRBV6-3 and TRBJ2-2, with TRBD1 matching 7 bases. J was trimmed by 4 bases and V by 1 base; bases with no gene match: 6. Germline values: CDR1 MNHEY, CDR2 SVGEGT. This CDR3 spans 16 amino acids. CDR3 loop: CASSYWDSYSTGELFF. The CDR3 DNA sequence: TGTGCCAGCAGTTACTGGGACAGCTACTCCACCGGGGAGCTGTTTTTT.

There are many counts of this clonotype. The chain is built from TRBV11-3 and TRBJ2-7; 9 bases line up with TRBD1. Germline lookup yields CDR1 SGHNT and CDR2 YENEEA. V lost 1 base and J lost 5; bases outside the gene matches: 9. The length of the CDR3 is 16 residues. DNA of the CDR3: TGTGCCAGCAGCTTAGGCGGGGACAGGGTTTTCCACGAGCAGTACTTC. It codes for CASSLGGDRVFHEQYF.

This clonotype was detected many times. V usage is TRBV20-1 and J usage is TRBJ2-5; TRBD2 agrees at 9 bases. Trimming at V came to 4 bases and at J to 3 bases, leaving 6 bases not matched to a gene. Germline V lookup: CDR1 DFQATT, CDR2 SNEGSKA (reference sequence). There are 14 residues in the CDR3. This CDR3 is CSATPGLAKETQYF. For the CDR3, the DNA is TGCAGTGCTACCCCGGGACTAGCAAAAGAGACCCAGTACTTC.

This clonotype was detected ten times or more. The V gene is TRBV20-1, the J gene TRBJ1-4; D not certain. The length of the CDR3 is 12 residues. The V end was cut by 0 bases, the J end by 8 bases, with 7 bases between. Germline V gene sequence: CDR1 DFQATT, CDR2 SNEGSKA (reference sequence). CDR3 nucleotides: TGCAGTGCTAGAGACGCCTGGGAAAAACTGTTTTTT. Translated: CSARDAWEKLFF.

This clonotype was seen many times. The chain carries TRBV12-3 or TRBV12-4 and TRBJ1-6; D is ambiguous. CDR3 length equals 15 residues. V was shortened by 0 bases and J by 8 bases, with 11 bases between the two germline ends. CDR3 DNA: TGTGCCAGCAGTTTAGCAGGCCCTTTTGATTCACCCCTCCACTTT. Translated, it gives CASSLAGPFDSPLHF.

The table lists this clonotype with many counts. CDR3 DNA: TGTGCCAGCAGTTCCCCGGGGCACGTTAGGAGTAGCAATCAGCCCCAGCATTTT. This translates into CASSSPGHVRSSNQPQHF. The V call is TRBV6-2 or TRBV6-3, the J call TRBJ1-5; a weak D match, TRBD1 (5 bases). CDR3 length: 18 amino acids. Germline V gene lookup returns CDR1 MNHEY and CDR2 SVGEGT. Trimming shortened V by 4 bases and J by 0 bases, and 19 bases separated the two germline ends.

This clonotype was recorded many times. J is TRBJ2-3 and V is TRBV27, with D maybe TRBD1 (5 bases). CDR3 length: 15 residues. The V gene lost 5 bases and the J gene lost 4 bases, with 16 bases spanning the gap. Germline V gives CDR1 MNHEY, CDR2 SMNVEV (reference sequence). CDR3 coding DNA: TGTGCCAGCAGTCTCGCCCAGGGTGCGGCAGATACGCAGTATTTT. This gives the protein CASSLAQGAADTQYF.

This clonotype was seen at least ten times. The rearrangement uses TRBV12-3 or TRBV12-4 and TRBJ1-1; D is undetermined. Trimming cost V 6 bases and J 2 bases, with 4 bases left between them. The CDR3 has 11 amino acids. The CDR3 DNA reads TGTGCCAGCAGATCCAACACTGAAGCTTTCTTT. It is translated as CASRSNTEAFF.

The sample holds many counts of this clonotype. The chain employs TRBV12-3 or TRBV12-4 and TRBJ1-2; D is unclear. This CDR3 is 14 amino acids long. With 7 bases removed from V and 6 bases from J, the gap between germline ends came to 18 bases. CDR3 sequence reads: CASTQGHSTDGYTF. In nucleotides, the CDR3 is TGTGCCAGCACCCAAGGGCATTCCACGGATGGCTACACCTTC.

The V gene is TRBV25-1, the J gene TRBJ1-2, with D unresolved. V was trimmed by 9 bases and J by 8 bases, leaving 22 bases between them. Germline assignment: CDR1 MGHDK and CDR2 SYGVNS. The CDR3 extends over 14 amino acids. CDR3 loop: CARGPGLQKEGYTF. CDR3 in DNA: TGTGCCAGGGGCCCCGGGCTCCAAAAGGAGGGCTACACCTTC.

Ten or more counts support this clonotype. The chain uses TRBV29-1 and TRBJ2-2, with D uncertain. The CDR3 is made up of 13 amino acids. Germline V gene sequence: CDR1 SQVTM, CDR2 ANQGSEA. Deletions cut 4 bases from V and 4 bases from J, with 10 bases between. The CDR3 reads CSVGTAVTGELFF. The CDR3 DNA reads TGCAGCGTTGGTACTGCAGTCACCGGGGAGCTGTTTTTT.

This clonotype was seen many times. J is TRBJ2-7 and V is TRBV20-1; D is tentatively TRBD1 or TRBD2 (6 bases each). Looked up from germline, CDR1 is DFQATT and CDR2 is SNEGSKA (reference sequence). V was cut by 0 bases and J by 4 bases, with 19 bases left in between. The CDR3 spans 16 residues. The DNA for the CDR3 is TGCAGTGCTAGAGATTCGGGGGCCCCCCTCACTTACGAGCAGTACTTC. Residues: CSARDSGAPLTYEQYF.